The clone carrying this T cell receptor beta chain was seen only a few times. CDR3 size: 17 residues. The germline CDR1 and CDR2 sequences are SGHRS and YFSETQ. V dropped 0 bases and J dropped 4; count of bases not matched to a gene: 6. RNA transcripts provided the source from which TCR beta CDR3 regions were amplified. The HTBI set primed first-round TCR CDR3 RT-PCR. TCRdb processed the multiplex PCR reads anew with MiXCR; each CDR3 protein has one entry. The sample gives approximately 420,000 distinct CDR3 sequences, 12% to 15% of which show up once; 5% to 6% is in the top ten. The sample is drawn from a study of T cells in Graves' hyperthyroidism and ophthalmopathy.

The rearrangement links TRBV5-1 to TRBJ2-5; 13 bases line up with TRBD2. The source of this sequence is a woman between 18 and 30 years old with Graves' hyperthyroidism. Sequencing was carried out using blood. As DNA, the CDR3 is TGCGCCAGCAGCTTGGAACTAGCGGGAGGGTCAAGAGAGACCCAGTACTTC. Translated, it gives CASSLELAGGSRETQYF.